The 5 T cell receptor beta chains listed next were all sequenced from one sample in a study of CD8 T cells in ankylosing spondylitis. TCRdb passed the 5' RACE reads through MiXCR, listing each CDR3 protein once. The table has about 100,000 distinct CDR3 sequences, just under 9% seen once. The sequencing input was blood, either unsorted or a sorted T cell fraction (not recorded which). Receptors originate from a male donor with ankylosing spondylitis or in good health (not recorded which).

This clonotype has at least ten counts. The CDR3 is CASRQGTLETQYF. In nucleotides, the CDR3 is TGTGCCAGCAGACAGGGTACCTTGGAGACCCAGTACTTC. The chain couples TRBV12-3 or TRBV12-4 to TRBJ2-5; tentative D call: TRBD1 (6 bases). V was cut by 6 bases and J by 5 bases, with 13 bases left in between. CDR3 size: 13 residues.

This clonotype was seen at least ten times. The chain carries TRBV7-8 and TRBJ2-7; either TRBD1 or TRBD2 may supply D (6 bases each). V lost 5 bases and J lost 2, with 10 bases in between. The CDR3 is 13 residues long. Germline CDR1 and CDR2: SGHVS and FQNEAQ. The CDR3 here is CASSRGTTYEQYF. CDR3 nucleotide sequence: TGTGCCAGCAGCCGCGGGACAACCTACGAGCAGTACTTC.

At least ten counts were recorded for this clonotype. The chain uses TRBV29-1 and TRBJ2-3, with D possibly TRBD2 on 7 matching bases. V was pared by 5 bases and J by 6 bases, with 15 bases between. The germline gives CDR1 SQVTM, CDR2 ANQGSEA. The CDR3 covers 13 residues. The CDR3 is CSVLRGGDDTQYF. CDR3 in DNA: TGCAGCGTTTTACGAGGGGGGGACGATACGCAGTATTTT.

A remark on this clonotype: This may arise from a read error, as a much more abundant clone is one base away. This rearrangement joins TRBV20-1 to TRBJ1-6, with no clear D. The length of the CDR3 is 15 residues. Germline loops: CDR1 DFQATT, CDR2 SNEGSKA (reference sequence). The CDR3: CCARETSGLNSPLHF. Here the CDR3 DNA reads TGCTGTGCTAGAGAGACAAGCGGGCTTAATTCACCCCTCCACTTT.

The chain employs TRBV11-2 and TRBJ2-7; 8 nucleotides agree with TRBD2. This CDR3 spans 17 amino acids. Germline V gives CDR1 SGHAT, CDR2 FQNNGV. Trimming cost V 4 bases and J 3 bases; bases outside gene matches: 14. The CDR3 DNA reads as TGTGCCAGCAGCTCGCCCACTCTTAGCGGGACCCTCTACGAGCAGTACTTC. Its protein product is CASSSPTLSGTLYEQYF.